This TCR beta chain was captured by sequencing in a study of cytomegalovirus exposure and HLA in healthy donors (dated by TCRdb to 2016 to 2017). Regarding the complete study: The 666 repertoires of the first cohort and the 120 or so validation repertoires were produced on the same platform, according to a later analysis. A separate validation cohort of approximately 120 different subjects was used in addition to the approximately 700-subject first cohort. The study aimed to test whether signatures of past pathogen exposure could be identified by cataloging public T cell receptors. High-throughput TCR immunosequencing, statistical association of individual TCRs with disease status, and machine learning were combined to predict cytomegalovirus infection status. What the research found in general, with its limitations: In the study, 150 to 200 TCR beta chains were listed as associated with cytomegalovirus. The authors suggested that the approach could potentially be generalized to other disease states and immunological phenotypes. All 120 or so repertoires were used to score co-occurrence in the validation cohort in a later analysis, because that analysis had no HLA typing for the cohort. A few of the identified cytomegalovirus-associated TCR beta chains were confirmed in vitro to be specific for cytomegalovirus antigens. Of the cluster scores, 90% to 95% were above 0 in a later analysis, which found that TCRs clustered in the first cohort also tended to co-occur in the 120 validation repertoires. In both the original and validation cohorts, the classifier was reported to diagnose cytomegalovirus status with high specificity and sensitivity. While some public TCRs were present in many individuals, most TCR sequences turned up only very rarely across donors.

The donors were included in the validation cohort of approximately 120 subjects, a group kept apart from the approximately 700-subject first cohort. The library was generated by the immunoSEQ multiplex PCR assay. Per the source publication's procedure: A statistical classification framework was built to diagnose cytomegalovirus status from the catalog of TCR beta chain sequences. TCRdb re-hosts the immuneACCESS table, in-frame sequences only. Its copies lack some clones; in the studies checked, an unresolved V gene accounts for under half of them, and the cause for the rest is not known. D and trimming come from the DNA, and the V and J calls and clone size come from that table. Here the sample has about 130,000 clones; roughly 89% occur a single time. The top ten clones comprise approximately 10% of the sample. This clone was observed a single time. This receptor's antigen is unknown. No base quality values were provided; no much bigger clone lies one nucleotide off.

V is clipped by 3 bases and J by 6 bases, and the sequence between their germline boundaries is 18 bases long. CDR1 and CDR2, looked up from the germline V gene, are SGHVS and FNYEAQ. Inclusive of the bounding cysteine and phenylalanine, the CDR3 is 15 residues long. Only the CDR3 part of the read is kept: 45 bases, read in frame from the first base. This sequence originates from a woman aged 18-29 years in good health and CMV-seropositive. The rearranged chain carries TRBV7-6 and TRBJ2-7, and the D gene may be TRBD2, 5 bases matching. Material for sequencing was PBMCs. The CDR3 region has the sequence CASSFNDGGSTEQYF. The sequence in DNA is TGTGCCAGCAGCTTTAACGACGGAGGCTCCACCGAGCAGTACTTC.